This T cell receptor (beta chain) was sequenced for a study of blood T cell repertoires in COVID-19. Study in general: Material from acute and convalescent COVID-19 was sourced from the United States, Italy and Spain. T cells, B-cell-depleted T cells, or PBMCs provided the cDNA or gDNA that served as material.

V shed 3 bases and J shed 1 base, with 12 bases lying between them. This CDR3 spans 15 amino acids. Germline CDR1 is LGHDT and CDR2 is YNNKEL (reference sequence). How the authors handled the data: By means of reference gene primer amplification, nucleated cell counts were estimated. This table comes from immunoSEQ multiplex PCR, and its TCRdb copy is limited to in-frame clones, with some not included. The D gene and trimming were derived from the DNA, and the V and J assignments and clone size from that table. Of 470,000 or so clones listed, roughly 90% are singletons. This sequence joins TRBV3-1 (or the pseudogene TRBV3-2) and TRBJ2-5; possible D gene TRBD2, 5 bases. This TCR was sampled from a woman in her 30s with acute or convalescent COVID-19. The specimen was peripheral blood. The CDR3 loop reads CASSQGFEGQETQYF. The DNA of the CDR3 is TGTGCCAGCAGCCAGGGGTTCGAGGGCCAAGAGACCCAGTACTTC.